This record concerns one T cell receptor beta chain sequence. Antigen unknown. Here immunoSEQ multiplex PCR was the method, and the copy in TCRdb shows in-frame clones only, minus some. Of about 38,000 clones listed, roughly 80% are singletons. The V gene's germline CDR1 is MNHNY and CDR2 SVGAGI (reference sequence). Germline trimming cut 0 bases from V and 1 base from J; bases unmatched to any gene: 5. The CDR3 sequence is 16 residues long. The sample belongs to a study of OX40 agonist ivuxolimab in advanced cancers. Study background: Patients were given ivuxolimab, an antibody that agonizes OX40 (CD134). Patients received intravenous ivuxolimab every 2 weeks at 0.01 to 10 mg/kg. Partial responses were achieved by three patients: one hepatocellular carcinoma, two cutaneous melanoma. General study points: Low normalized T-cell clonal expansion also characterized some of the nonresponders.

The source material was CD4+ or CD8+ T cells sorted from blood, sampled in a trial of the OX40 agonist ivuxolimab. This receptor was identified in an adult with an advanced solid tumor such as melanoma, head and neck, liver or kidney cancer. J is TRBJ1-2 and V is TRBV6-6; TRBD1 agrees at 7 bases. The CDR3 reads CASSYSGQEINYGYTF. CDR3 DNA sequence: TGTGCCAGCAGTTACTCCGGACAGGAGATTAACTATGGCTACACCTTC.